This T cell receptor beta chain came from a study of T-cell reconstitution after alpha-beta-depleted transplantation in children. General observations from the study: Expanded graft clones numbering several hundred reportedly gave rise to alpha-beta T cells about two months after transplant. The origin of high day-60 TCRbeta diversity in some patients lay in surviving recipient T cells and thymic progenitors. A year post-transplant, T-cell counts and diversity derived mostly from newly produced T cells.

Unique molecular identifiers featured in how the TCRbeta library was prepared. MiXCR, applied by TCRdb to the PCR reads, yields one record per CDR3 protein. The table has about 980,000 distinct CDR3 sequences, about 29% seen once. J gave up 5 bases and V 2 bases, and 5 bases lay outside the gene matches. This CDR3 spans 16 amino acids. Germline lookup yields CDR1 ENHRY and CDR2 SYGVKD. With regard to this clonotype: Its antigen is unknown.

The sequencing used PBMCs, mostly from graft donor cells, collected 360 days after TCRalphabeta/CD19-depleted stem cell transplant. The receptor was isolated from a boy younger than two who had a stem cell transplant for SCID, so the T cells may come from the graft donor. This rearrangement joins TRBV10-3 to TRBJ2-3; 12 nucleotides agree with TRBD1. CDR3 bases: TGTGCCATCAGTGAGAAGGGACAGGGGGCAGGAGATACGCAGTATTTT. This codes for CAISEKGQGAGDTQYF.